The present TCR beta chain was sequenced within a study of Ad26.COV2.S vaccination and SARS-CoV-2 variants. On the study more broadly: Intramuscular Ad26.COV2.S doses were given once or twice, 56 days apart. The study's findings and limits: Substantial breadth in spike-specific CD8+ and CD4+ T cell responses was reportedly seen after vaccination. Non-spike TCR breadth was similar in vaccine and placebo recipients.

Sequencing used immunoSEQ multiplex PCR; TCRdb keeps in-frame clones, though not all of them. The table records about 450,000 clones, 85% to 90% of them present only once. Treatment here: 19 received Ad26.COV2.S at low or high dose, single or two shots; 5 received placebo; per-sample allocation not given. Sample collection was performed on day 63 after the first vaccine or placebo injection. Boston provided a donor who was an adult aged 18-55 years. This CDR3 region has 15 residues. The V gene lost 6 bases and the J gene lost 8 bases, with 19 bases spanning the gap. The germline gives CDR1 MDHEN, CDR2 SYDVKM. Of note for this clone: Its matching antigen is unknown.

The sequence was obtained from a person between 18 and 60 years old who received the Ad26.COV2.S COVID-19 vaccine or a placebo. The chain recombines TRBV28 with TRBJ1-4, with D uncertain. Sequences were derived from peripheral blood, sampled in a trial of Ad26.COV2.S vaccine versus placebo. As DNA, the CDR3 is TGTGCCAGCAGCCATCCGGGCTTAGGTGCCGAAAAACTGTTTTTT. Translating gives CASSHPGLGAEKLFF.